This passage covers 24 T cell receptor beta chains from one sample sequenced in a study of T cells after posttransplantation cyclophosphamide. TCRdb's copy holds only in-frame clones and misses some; the assay was immunoSEQ multiplex PCR. Listed for the sample are about 12,000 clones, none seen a single time. The specimen was PBMCs. Receptors originate from a woman between 35 and 50 years old in good health, CMV-negative, and a related stem cell transplant donor.

This clone was detected many times. J is TRBJ2-7 and V is TRBV6-5, with D possibly being TRBD1 (6 bases). Trimming stripped 0 bases from V and 6 bases from J, with 9 bases between. Germline values: CDR1 MNHEY, CDR2 SVGAGI. This CDR3 contains 13 residues. The CDR3 DNA reads as TGTGCCAGCAGTTACTCATACAGGGCCGAGCAGTACTTC. This sequence encodes CASSYSYRAEQYF.

Ten or more counts support this clone. This rearrangement joins TRBV4-1 to TRBJ2-3, with TRBD1 identical over 7 bases. The CDR3 is made up of 15 amino acids. CDR1 and CDR2 from the germline V gene are MGHRA and YSYEKL. The V segment lost 4 bases and the J segment 3 bases; nucleotides outside the gene matches: 7. CDR3: CASSPGTVSTDTQYF. The CDR3 nucleotides read TGCGCCAGCAGCCCTGGGACAGTAAGTACAGATACGCAGTATTTT.

The table lists this clone with many counts. This chain connects TRBV11-2 to TRBJ2-7; D uncertain. V lost 0 bases to trimming and J lost 2 bases, with 5 bases between them. The CDR3 is 13 residues long. CDR1 is SGHAT and CDR2 is FQNNGV in the germline V gene. CDR3 sequence reads: CASSLESTYEQYF. For the CDR3, the DNA is TGTGCCAGCAGCTTAGAGAGCACCTACGAGCAGTACTTC.

This clone was counted ten times or more. The rearrangement joins TRBV6-6 to TRBJ1-3; a weak D match, TRBD1 (5 bases). The V gene lost 6 bases and the J gene lost 2 bases, with 14 bases spanning the gap. This CDR3 region has 15 residues. CDR1 is MNHNY and CDR2 is SVGAGI in the germline V gene (reference sequence). The CDR3 bases are TGTGCCAGCAGAAGACCTGGGGGGACTGGAAACACCATATATTTT. It codes for CASRRPGGTGNTIYF.

Ten or more counts support this clone. V gene TRBV6-2 or TRBV6-3 combines with J gene TRBJ1-6, with 9 bases identical to TRBD1. Germline V CDR1 and CDR2: MNHEY, SVGEGT. The V and J ends lost 8 bases and 10 bases, in that order; junction bases with no gene match: 12. The length of the CDR3 is 15 residues. The CDR3 region is CASLRTGTGYSPLHF. The CDR3 region has the DNA TGTGCCAGCTTAAGGACCGGGACAGGGTACTCACCCCTCCACTTT.

This clone was counted ten times or more. The gene calls are TRBV7-9 and TRBJ2-3; TRBD2 matches at 11 bases. V lost 3 bases and J lost 5; bases outside the gene matches: 13. Per germline, CDR1 SEHNR and CDR2 FQNEAQ (reference sequence). The CDR3 runs 18 residues. The CDR3: CASSLVVTSGSVQDTQYF. The CDR3 region has the DNA TGTGCCAGCAGCTTGGTTGTTACTAGCGGGAGTGTTCAAGATACGCAGTATTTT.

This clone was observed at least ten times. The chain has TRBV9 and TRBJ2-2; 11 nucleotides line up with TRBD2. This CDR3 spans 17 amino acids. Germline CDR1 and CDR2: SGDLS and YYNGEE. The V gene end was trimmed by 4 bases and the J gene end by 1 base; junction bases not matched to a gene: 6. The CDR3 loop reads CASSHSGTSGNTGELFF. CDR3 nucleotides: TGTGCCAGCAGCCATTCCGGGACTAGCGGGAACACCGGGGAGCTGTTTTTT. The full variable domain, in which reference TRBV9 and TRBJ2-2 provide the parts outside the CDR3, is DSGVTQTPKHLITATGQRVTLRCSPRSGDLSVYWYQQSLDQGLQFLIQYYNGEERAKGNILERFSAQQFPDLHSELNLSSLELGDSALYFCASSHSGTSGNTGELFFGEGSRLTVL.

The sample holds many counts of this clone. J is TRBJ2-3 and V is TRBV7-9, with TRBD2 matching over 8 bases. The CDR3 sequence is 11 residues long. Germline V gene data show CDR1 as SEHNR and CDR2 as FQNEAQ (reference sequence). V lost 8 bases, J lost 10 bases, and 5 bases stayed unmatched. Here the CDR3 DNA reads TGTGCCAGCTCGAGCGGGGGCTCGCAGTATTTT. Protein product: CASSSGGSQYF.

This clone occurred many times. The V call is TRBV18, the J call TRBJ2-7; the match to TRBD1 covers 10 bases. Germline CDR1 is KGHSH and CDR2 is LQKENI. The J segment lost 5 bases and the V segment lost 1 base, leaving 8 bases of the junction unmatched. The CDR3 runs to 16 residues. The chain's CDR3 is CASSPRQDRGQNEQYF. The CDR3 DNA is TGTGCCAGCTCACCACGACAAGACAGGGGGCAGAACGAGCAGTACTTC.

Ten or more counts support this clone. The junction departs from germline at one end; a sequencing error may be responsible. This chain connects TRBV6-4 to TRBJ2-1, with D unresolved. This CDR3 has 15 residues. The germline V gene has CDR1 MRHNA and CDR2 SNTAGT. CDR3 amino acids: CASSDGIADINVQFF. DNA for the CDR3: TGTGCCAGCAGTGATGGAATAGCCGATATAAATGTGCAGTTCTTC.

The chain joins TRBV29-1 to TRBJ2-7; D is possibly TRBD1 or TRBD2 (5 bases each). Germline V gives CDR1 SQVTM, CDR2 ANQGSEA. This CDR3 has 12 amino acids. The ends were cut back, 7 bases at V and 3 bases at J, with 13 bases in the middle. The CDR3 DNA reads as TGCAGCGGCCAGGGAGAGGACTACGAGCAGTACTTC. Its protein product is CSGQGEDYEQYF.

This clone was detected ten times or more. This chain connects TRBV5-1 to TRBJ2-6, with a weak D call TRBD1 (6 bases). Germline V lookup: CDR1 SGHRS, CDR2 YFSETQ. This CDR3 spans 15 amino acids. The V end was cut by 4 bases, the J end by 4 bases, with 12 bases between. CDR3 loop: CASSPQGLGANVLTF. The CDR3 DNA reads as TGCGCCAGCAGCCCGCAGGGGCTGGGGGCCAACGTCCTGACTTTC.

This clone came up many times. The gene calls are TRBV19 and TRBJ1-1; 9 nucleotides match TRBD1. Germline loops: CDR1 LNHDA, CDR2 SQIVND (reference sequence). This CDR3 has 17 amino acids. Unmatched junction bases numbered 14, after V lost 5 bases and J lost 4 bases. The CDR3 nucleotides read TGTGCCAGTAGTGATACAGGGGGCGCAGGCTCGGCCACTGAAGCTTTCTTT. Its protein product is CASSDTGGAGSATEAFF.

This chain joins TRBV11-3 and TRBJ2-2; D gene unclear. CDR1 and CDR2 (germline): SGHNT, YENEEA. CDR3 length: 14 amino acids. Trimming removed 1 base at V and 1 base at J, with 4 bases between. The CDR3 loop is CASSLALNTGELFF. For the CDR3, the DNA is TGTGCCAGCAGCTTAGCCCTGAACACCGGGGAGCTGTTTTTT.

This clone was seen repeatedly, ten times or more. V is TRBV2 and J is TRBJ1-1; 7 nucleotides line up with TRBD1. CDR1 and CDR2 (germline): SNHLY, FYNNEI. The length of the CDR3 is 15 residues. The J segment lost 5 bases and the V segment lost 4 bases, leaving 10 bases of the junction unmatched. The CDR3, as DNA: TGTGCCAGCAGTGCCCTCATAGGACAGGCTACTGAAGCTTTCTTT. This translates into CASSALIGQATEAFF.

This clone occurred many times. The chain links TRBV7-2 to TRBJ1-2; D ambiguous. Germline V gene sequence: CDR1 SGHTA, CDR2 FQGNSA. V lost 4 bases and J lost 7, with 13 bases in between. The CDR3 has 13 residues. The CDR3 protein is CASSSLGFGGYTF. In DNA, the CDR3 is TGTGCCAGCAGCTCCCTCGGGTTTGGTGGCTACACCTTC.

This clone was recorded many times. V and J are TRBV12-3 or TRBV12-4 and TRBJ2-2; 12 positions match TRBD2. Trimming took 5 bases from V and 3 from J; bases not matched to a gene: 7. The length of the CDR3 is 17 residues. CDR3 nucleotides: TGTGCCAGCAGTCCCCCTAGCGGGAGGGTAGACACCGGGGAGCTGTTTTTT. This gives the protein CASSPPSGRVDTGELFF.

This clone has a count of ten or more. This sequence joins TRBV13 and TRBJ1-1; 9 nucleotides align to TRBD1. V trimming: 6 bases; J trimming: 5 bases; junction bases outside the gene matches: 7. CDR3 length equals 14 residues. Germline V CDR1 and CDR2: PRHDT, FYEKMQ (reference sequence). Here the CDR3 DNA reads TGTGCCAGCAGTGATACAGGGGGCAGGACTGAAGCTTTCTTT. This codes for CASSDTGGRTEAFF. The variable domain in full, with the rest retrieved from reference TRBV13 and TRBJ1-1, is AAGVIQSPRHLIKEKRETATLKCYPIPRHDTVYWYQQGPGQDPQFLISFYEKMQSDKGSIPDRFSAQQFSDYHSELNMSSLELGDSALYFCASSDTGGRTEAFFGQGTRLTVV.

This clone was seen ten or more times. This sequence joins TRBV27 and TRBJ2-7, with 7 bases identical to TRBD2. V lost 6 bases and J lost 4; bases outside the gene matches: 6. Germline assignment: CDR1 MNHEY and CDR2 SMNVEV (reference sequence). The CDR3 is 13 residues long. CDR3 coding DNA: TGTGCCAGCAGGGGGGGGGAGGCTTACGAGCAGTACTTC. It translates to CASRGGEAYEQYF.

The sample holds many counts of this clone. V and J are TRBV11-2 and TRBJ1-3; D call uncertain. The CDR3 covers 15 residues. CDR1 SGHAT and CDR2 FQNNGV come from the germline V gene. Trimming cost V 2 bases and J 0 bases, with 8 bases left between them. In nucleotides, the CDR3 is TGTGCCAGCAGCTTAAGTCCAGGCTCTGGAAACACCATATATTTT. Translated, it gives CASSLSPGSGNTIYF.

This clone was seen at least ten times. This chain links TRBV7-8 with TRBJ2-7; D is perhaps TRBD2 (6 bases). This CDR3 spans 16 amino acids. CDR1 SGHVS and CDR2 FQNEAQ come from the germline V gene. The V end was cut by 3 bases, the J end by 3 bases, with 18 bases between. The CDR3 DNA sequence: TGTGCCAGCAGCTTTAGCGGCCGAGGCGAAGGCTACGAGCAGTACTTC. It translates to CASSFSGRGEGYEQYF.

This clone was seen a few times. V gene TRBV11-1 combines with J gene TRBJ2-5; tentatively, D is TRBD2 (6 bases). CDR1 SGHAT and CDR2 FQDESV come from the germline V gene (reference sequence). This CDR3 has 15 residues. V was pared by 0 bases and J by 1 base, with 9 bases between. Written as DNA, the CDR3 is TGTGCCAGCAGCTTAGCGCCGGGACTCCAAGAGACCCAGTACTTC. This gives the protein CASSLAPGLQETQYF.

This clone has at least ten counts. The CDR3 DNA follows: TGCGCCAGCAGCTTGGATCTCTCTGGGGCCAACGTCCTGACTTTC. It encodes CASSLDLSGANVLTF. The rearrangement links TRBV5-1 to TRBJ2-6; D gene unclear. CDR1 is SGHRS, CDR2 YFSETQ, per germline. V was cut by 0 bases and J by 0 bases, with 4 bases left in between. This CDR3 has 15 residues.

Many counts were recorded for this clone. The rearrangement uses TRBV2 and TRBJ2-3; D is unresolved. Trimming cost V 1 base and J 0 bases, with 8 bases left between them. The CDR3 has 15 residues. The V gene's germline CDR1 is SNHLY and CDR2 FYNNEI. The CDR3 loop reads CASSEGHLSTDTQYF. The CDR3 region has the DNA TGTGCCAGCAGTGAAGGGCATCTTAGCACAGATACGCAGTATTTT.